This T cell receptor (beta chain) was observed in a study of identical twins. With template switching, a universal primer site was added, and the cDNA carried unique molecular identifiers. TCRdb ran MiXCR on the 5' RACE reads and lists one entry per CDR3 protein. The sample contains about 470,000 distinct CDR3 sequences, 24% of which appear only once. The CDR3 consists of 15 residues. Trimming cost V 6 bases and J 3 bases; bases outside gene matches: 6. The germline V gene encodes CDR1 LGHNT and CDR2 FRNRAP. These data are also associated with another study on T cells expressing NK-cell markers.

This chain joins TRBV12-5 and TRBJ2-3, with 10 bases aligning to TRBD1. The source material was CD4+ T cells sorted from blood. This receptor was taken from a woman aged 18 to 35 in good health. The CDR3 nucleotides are TGTGCTAGTGGCCCCTGGGACAGGGGAACAGATACGCAGTATTTT. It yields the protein CASGPWDRGTDTQYF.